This entry is about one T cell receptor (beta chain). The source of the sample is a study of blood T cell repertoires in COVID-19. As for the study in general: Samples of COVID-19 (acute and convalescent) were obtained from the United States, Italy and Spain.

In the original processing: Reference gene primer amplification gave estimated nucleated cell counts. Measured with immunoSEQ multiplex PCR; TCRdb has only the in-frame clones, and not every one. V, J and clone size reflect that table, while D and trimming were determined from the DNA. The sample includes 200,000 or so clones, roughly 82% seen only once; the top ten take roughly an eighth. Germline trimming cut 3 bases from V and 6 bases from J; bases unmatched to any gene: 8. The CDR3 loop spans 15 amino acids. Germline CDR1 and CDR2: SGHDT and YYEEEE. The origin of this receptor is a human donor in a cohort sampled during active COVID-19. V gene TRBV5-6 combines with J gene TRBJ1-2; 10 bases align to TRBD1. The sequencing sample was made of peripheral blood. The CDR3 nucleotides read TGTGCCAGCAGCTGGGGGACAGGGGTGAGGAATGGCTACACCTTC. Its protein is CASSWGTGVRNGYTF.